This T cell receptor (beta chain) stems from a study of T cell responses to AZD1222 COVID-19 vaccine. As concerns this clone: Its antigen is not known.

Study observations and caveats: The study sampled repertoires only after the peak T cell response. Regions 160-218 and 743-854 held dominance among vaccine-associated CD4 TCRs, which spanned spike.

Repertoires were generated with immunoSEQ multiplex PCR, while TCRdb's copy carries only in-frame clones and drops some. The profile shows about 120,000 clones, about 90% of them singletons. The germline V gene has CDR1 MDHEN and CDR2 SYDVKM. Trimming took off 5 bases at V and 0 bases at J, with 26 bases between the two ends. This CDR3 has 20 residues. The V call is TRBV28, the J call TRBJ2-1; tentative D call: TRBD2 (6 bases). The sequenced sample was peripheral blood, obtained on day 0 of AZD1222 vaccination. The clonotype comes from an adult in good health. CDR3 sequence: CASSVEAGGSLFSSYNEQFF. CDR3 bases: TGTGCCAGCAGTGTAGAAGCCGGGGGATCACTCTTTAGCTCCTACAATGAGCAGTTCTTC.